The 13 T cell receptor beta chains given below trace back to one sample, sequenced in a study of blood T cells in healthy people across ages. For the second PCR, which ran for 7 to 11 cycles, a sample-barcoded 5' primer and a J-beta primer mix were used. TCRdb processed the 5' RACE reads anew with MiXCR; each CDR3 protein has one entry. The repertoire includes hundreds of thousands of distinct CDR3 sequences, under 70% of them detected once, and 35% to 40% sits in the top ten. Material for sequencing was blood. These receptor sequences come from a man aged 55 to 70 in good health.

The genes are TRBV27 and TRBJ1-6, with D unclear. V was pared by 0 bases and J by 5 bases, with 8 bases between. CDR1 MNHEY and CDR2 SMNVEV come from the germline V gene (reference sequence). The CDR3 is made up of 15 amino acids. The CDR3 DNA is TGTGCCAGCAGTTTATCGACGCGACATAATTCACCCCTCCACTTT. Its protein is CASSLSTRHNSPLHF.

This clonotype has just a few counts. The chain has TRBV6-4 and TRBJ2-7, with D unresolved. This CDR3 contains 15 residues. V was shortened by 6 bases and J by 0 bases, with 15 bases between the two germline ends. Germline CDR1 reads MRHNA; CDR2 reads SNTAGT. For the CDR3, the DNA is TGTGCCAGCAGCTTAGATGTTGGGTCCTCCTACGAGCAGTACTTC. Protein product: CASSLDVGSSYEQYF.

The chain joins TRBV29-1 to TRBJ2-5; D is possibly TRBD1 (7 bases). Per the germline V gene, CDR1 is SQVTM and CDR2 is ANQGSEA. Trimming removed 6 bases from V and 5 bases from J, with 22 bases in between. The length of the CDR3 is 15 residues. The CDR3 region is CSVVTQGGESETQYF. CDR3 DNA: TGCAGCGTCGTCACCCAGGGGGGTGAGTCTGAGACCCAGTACTTC.

This clonotype occurred many times. This chain joins TRBV3-1 and TRBJ2-5; D is perhaps TRBD1 (5 bases). This CDR3 has 14 residues. Germline loops: CDR1 LGHDT, CDR2 YNNKEL (reference sequence). V was clipped by 1 base and J by 2 bases, with 8 bases between them. CDR3 bases: TGTGCCAGCAGCCAAGGCGACAGACAAGAGACCCAGTACTTC. It translates to CASSQGDRQETQYF.

V and J are TRBV9 and TRBJ1-2; 8 positions agree with TRBD1. V was pared by 3 bases and J by 3 bases, with 4 bases of the junction left unmatched. Per the germline V gene, CDR1 is SGDLS and CDR2 is YYNGEE. The CDR3 runs 14 residues. CDR3 DNA: TGTGCCAGCAGCGCCGGGACAGGCCACTATGGCTACACCTTC. Translated: CASSAGTGHYGYTF.

The chain recombines TRBV25-1 with TRBJ2-5; TRBD2 matches 8 bases. The germline CDR1 and CDR2 sequences are MGHDK and SYGVNS. The J segment lost 5 bases and the V segment lost 1 base, leaving 6 bases of the junction unmatched. The CDR3 runs to 15 residues. The CDR3 DNA is TGTGCCAGCAGTGAATCCGGGGGGGGCTGGGAGACCCAGTACTTC. It codes for CASSESGGGWETQYF.

This rearrangement joins TRBV4-1 to TRBJ2-5; 10 bases match TRBD2. The CDR3 spans 16 residues. In germline, CDR1 is MGHRA, CDR2 YSYEKL. V lost 3 bases and J lost 3; bases outside the gene matches: 7. CDR3: CASSQERGGVEETQYF. Written as DNA, the CDR3 is TGCGCCAGCAGCCAGGAGCGGGGGGGCGTCGAAGAGACCCAGTACTTC.

This rearrangement joins TRBV4-1 to TRBJ2-7, with 7 bases identical to TRBD2. After removal of 4 bases from V and 3 bases from J, the junction contained 9 bases not matched to a gene. The germline CDR1 and CDR2 sequences are MGHRA and YSYEKL. CDR3 length: 15 amino acids. CDR3 in amino acids: CASSPMGGFGYEQYF. CDR3 DNA sequence: TGCGCCAGCAGCCCAATGGGGGGGTTTGGCTACGAGCAGTACTTC.

On this clonotype itself: One junction end disagrees with the germline gene, perhaps due to a read error. The rearrangement uses TRBV10-2 and TRBJ2-1; 9 bases are a match to TRBD2. This CDR3 spans 15 amino acids. Germline-derived CDR1 and CDR2 are WSHSY and SAAADI. CDR3 sequence (DNA): TGTGCCAGCAGTGAGTGGCTAGCGGGGTACAATGAGCAGTTCTTC. It yields the protein CASSEWLAGYNEQFF.

This clonotype appeared a single time. The rearrangement links TRBV3-1 to TRBJ2-3; 8 positions match TRBD1. The CDR3 totals 15 residues. J gave up 4 bases and V 1 base, and 4 bases lay outside the gene matches. Per germline, CDR1 LGHDT and CDR2 YNNKEL (reference sequence). The CDR3 here is CASSQGDRRPDTQYF. The CDR3 DNA reads as TGTGCCAGCAGCCAAGGGGACAGGAGGCCAGATACGCAGTATTTT.

The V gene is TRBV2, the J gene TRBJ1-2, with 11 bases matching TRBD1. The CDR3 has 15 residues. With 6 bases clipped from V and 5 bases from J, the junction kept 8 bases outside the gene matches. Germline lookup yields CDR1 SNHLY and CDR2 FYNNEI. The CDR3 nucleotides read TGTGCCAGCAGACCCGGACAGGGGGCCCCATATGGCTACACCTTC. This encodes CASRPGQGAPYGYTF. The full variable domain, rest sourced from reference TRBV2 and TRBJ1-2, is EPEVTQTPSHQVTQMGQEVILRCVPISNHLYFYWYRQILGQKVEFLVSFYNNEISEKSEIFDDQFSVERPDGSNFTLKIRSTKLEDSAMYFCASRPGQGAPYGYTFGSGTRLTVV.

This clonotype was counted only a few times. The V gene is TRBV6-2 or TRBV6-3, the J gene TRBJ2-1; D unresolved. V lost 5 bases and J lost 5, with 7 bases in between. This CDR3 contains 12 residues. The germline V gene has CDR1 MNHEY and CDR2 SVGEGT. The CDR3 loop reads CASSMTDNEQFF. In DNA, the CDR3 is TGTGCCAGCAGTATGACGGACAATGAGCAGTTCTTC.

V and J are TRBV5-6 and TRBJ1-5; TRBD1 is a possible D gene (5 bases). V lost 4 bases to trimming and J lost 0 bases, with 8 bases between them. From germline, CDR1 is SGHDT and CDR2 YYEEEE. CDR3 length: 14 residues. CDR3 nucleotide sequence: TGTGCCAGCAGCGCCGGGACTAGCAATCAGCCCCAGCATTTT. Protein product: CASSAGTSNQPQHF.